Listed below are T cell receptor beta chains from one sample, sequenced in a study of patients and donors after allogeneic stem cell transplantation. Each CDR3 protein is one row after TCRdb ran MiXCR on the RT-PCR reads. The table records 95,000 to 120,000 distinct CDR3 sequences, around 36% of them present only once. Source material: blood, either unsorted or a sorted T cell fraction (not recorded which). The receptors stem from a human donor who was either an allogeneic HSCT recipient or a stem cell or donor lymphocyte infusion donor (not recorded which). It is not recorded whose cells these are; they may come from a transplant donor. CDR3s include the opening cysteine and the closing phenylalanine or tryptophan. A D gene is named only where the DNA matches it firmly. The size of a clone is reported for some rows only, either as once, few or many, or as a class for expanded clones.

j_call clone_size v_call d_call cdr3_nt cdr3_aa
TRBJ1-1 - TRBV13 TRBD1 TGTGCCAGCAGCTTCCGGGACAGGAACACTGAAGCTTTCTTT CASSFRDRNTEAFF
TRBJ2-3 - TRBV24-1 - TGTGCCACCAGTGAGACAAGGGCCGCCACAGATACGCAGTATTTT CATSETRAATDTQYF
TRBJ1-1 few TRBV3-1 - TGTGCCAGCAGCCCACAATTAGGGAACACTGAAGCTTTCTTT CASSPQLGNTEAFF
TRBJ1-1 - TRBV12-3/TRBV12-4 TRBD1 TGTGCCAGCAGTTTCACAGGGGCCGAAGCTTTCTTT CASSFTGAEAFF
TRBJ2-7 - TRBV28 - TGTGCCAGCAGTTTTCAGGACGAGAAGTACTTC CASSFQDEKYF
TRBJ2-1 - TRBV6-6 - TGTGCCAGCAGTTACGGAGCAATAAAACAGCAGGAGCAGTTCTTC CASSYGAIKQQEQFF
TRBJ1-6 - TRBV15 - TGTGCCACCAGCAGAGGACAGAATTATAATTCACCCCTCCACTTT CATSRGQNYNSPLHF
TRBJ2-5 - TRBV30 - TGTGCCTGGAGTCTACTTGAGACCCAGTACTTC CAWSLLETQYF
TRBJ2-3 - TRBV6-2/TRBV6-3 - TGTGCCAGCAGTTACTCGAAGAAAGTGGCTAGCACAGATACGCAGTATTTT CASSYSKKVASTDTQYF
TRBJ1-2 - TRBV2 - TGTGCCAGCAGTGAAGGGGGTAACTATGGCTACACCTTC CASSEGGNYGYTF
TRBJ2-3 - TRBV12-3/TRBV12-4 - TGTGCCAGCAGTCTGAGGAGCATGGCAGATACGCAGTATTTT CASSLRSMADTQYF
TRBJ2-1 - TRBV20-1 - TGCAGTGCTAGTTTAGGGGGTCCCTACAATGAGCAGTTCTTC CSASLGGPYNEQFF
TRBJ2-3 - TRBV28 - TGTGCCAGCAACCCTACGTGGCAGCCTAGCACAGATACGCAGTATTTT CASNPTWQPSTDTQYF
TRBJ2-7 few TRBV20-1 TRBD2 TGCAGTGCTAGTCCCGGGACTAGCGGGCTATCCTACGAGCAGTACTTC CSASPGTSGLSYEQYF
TRBJ1-1 - TRBV2 - TGTGCCATCGGCCGGGGTATGGCGAACACTGAAGCTTTCTTT CAIGRGMANTEAFF
TRBJ1-2 - TRBV4-3 - TGCGCCAGCAGCCAAGGGGGACGCGGCTACACCTTC CASSQGGRGYTF
TRBJ2-7 - TRBV6-2/TRBV6-3 - TGTGCCAGCAGTTACTCTCCCCTCTACGAGCAGTACTTC CASSYSPLYEQYF
TRBJ2-5 - TRBV12-3/TRBV12-4 TRBD2 TGTGCCAGCAGTGGGGGGGATAGGAAGACCCAGTACTTC CASSGGDRKTQYF
TRBJ2-2 once TRBV7-2 - TGTGCCAGCAGGGTAGCCCTCGGCGGGGAGCTGTTTTTT CASRVALGGELFF
TRBJ1-3 - TRBV7-9 TRBD1 TGTGCCAGCAGCTTAGGGGACAGGGCTGGAAACACCATATATTTT CASSLGDRAGNTIYF
TRBJ2-2 - TRBV5-1 - TGCGCCAGCAGCTTTGTGCAGGGAAACACCGGGGAGCTGTTTTTT CASSFVQGNTGELFF
TRBJ1-5 - TRBV12-3/TRBV12-4 - TGTGCCAGCAGTTTAGGGCGACGGGATCGTCTCCAGCCCCAGCATTTT CASSLGRRDRLQPQHF
TRBJ1-5 - TRBV4-3 - TGCGCCAGCAGCCCCTACCGACACGCAGATCAGCCCCAGCATTTT CASSPYRHADQPQHF
TRBJ1-5 few TRBV29-1 - TGCAGCGTTGTGGGCAGGGCCGGTCAGCCCCAGCATTTT CSVVGRAGQPQHF
TRBJ2-7 - TRBV4-3 TRBD1 TGCGCCAGCAGCCCCGACAGGGACTACGAGCAGTACTTC CASSPDRDYEQYF
TRBJ1-1 - TRBV12-3/TRBV12-4 - TGTGCCAGCAGTTTCAAGGGTTCAGCTTTCTTT CASSFKGSAFF